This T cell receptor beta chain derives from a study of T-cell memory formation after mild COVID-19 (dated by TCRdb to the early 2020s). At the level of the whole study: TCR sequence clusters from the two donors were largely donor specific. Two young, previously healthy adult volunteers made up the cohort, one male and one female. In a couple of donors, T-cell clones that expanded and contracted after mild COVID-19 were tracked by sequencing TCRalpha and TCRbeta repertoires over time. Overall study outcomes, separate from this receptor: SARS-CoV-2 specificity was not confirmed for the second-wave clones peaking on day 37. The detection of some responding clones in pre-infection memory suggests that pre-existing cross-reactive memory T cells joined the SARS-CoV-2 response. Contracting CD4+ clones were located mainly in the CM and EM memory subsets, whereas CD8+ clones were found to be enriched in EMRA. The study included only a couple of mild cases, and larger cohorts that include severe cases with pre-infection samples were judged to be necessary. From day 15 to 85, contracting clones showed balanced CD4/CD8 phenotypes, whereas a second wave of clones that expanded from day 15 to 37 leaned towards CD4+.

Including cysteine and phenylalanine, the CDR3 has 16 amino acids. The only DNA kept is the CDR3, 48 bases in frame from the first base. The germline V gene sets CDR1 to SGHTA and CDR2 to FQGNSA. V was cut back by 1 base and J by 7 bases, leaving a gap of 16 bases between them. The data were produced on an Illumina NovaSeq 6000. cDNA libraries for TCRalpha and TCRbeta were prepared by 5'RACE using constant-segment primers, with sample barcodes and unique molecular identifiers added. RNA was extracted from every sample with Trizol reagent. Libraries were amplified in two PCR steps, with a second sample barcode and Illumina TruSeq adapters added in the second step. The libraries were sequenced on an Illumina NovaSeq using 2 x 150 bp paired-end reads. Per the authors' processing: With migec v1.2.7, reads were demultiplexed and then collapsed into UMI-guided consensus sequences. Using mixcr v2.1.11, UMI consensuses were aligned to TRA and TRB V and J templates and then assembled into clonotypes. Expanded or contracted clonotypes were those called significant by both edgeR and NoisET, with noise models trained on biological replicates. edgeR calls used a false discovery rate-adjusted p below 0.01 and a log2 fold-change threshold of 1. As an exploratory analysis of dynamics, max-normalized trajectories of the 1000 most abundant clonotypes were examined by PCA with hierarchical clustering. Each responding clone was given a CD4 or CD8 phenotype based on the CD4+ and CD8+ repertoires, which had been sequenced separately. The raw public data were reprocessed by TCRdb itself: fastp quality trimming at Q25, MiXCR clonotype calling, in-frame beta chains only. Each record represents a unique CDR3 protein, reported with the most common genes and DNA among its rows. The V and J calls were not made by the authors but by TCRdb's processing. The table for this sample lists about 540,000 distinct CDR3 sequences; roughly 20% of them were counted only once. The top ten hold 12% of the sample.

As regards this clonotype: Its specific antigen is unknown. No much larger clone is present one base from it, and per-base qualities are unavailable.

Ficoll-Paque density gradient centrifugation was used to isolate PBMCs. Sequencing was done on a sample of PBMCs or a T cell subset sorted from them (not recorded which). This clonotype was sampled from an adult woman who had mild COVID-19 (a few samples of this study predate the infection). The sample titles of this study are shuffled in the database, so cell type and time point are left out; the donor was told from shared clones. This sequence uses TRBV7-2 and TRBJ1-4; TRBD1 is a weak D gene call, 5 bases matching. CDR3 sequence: CASSLDPQALGEKLFF. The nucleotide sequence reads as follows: TGTGCCAGCAGCTTAGACCCACAGGCTCTGGGTGAAAAACTGTTTTTT.